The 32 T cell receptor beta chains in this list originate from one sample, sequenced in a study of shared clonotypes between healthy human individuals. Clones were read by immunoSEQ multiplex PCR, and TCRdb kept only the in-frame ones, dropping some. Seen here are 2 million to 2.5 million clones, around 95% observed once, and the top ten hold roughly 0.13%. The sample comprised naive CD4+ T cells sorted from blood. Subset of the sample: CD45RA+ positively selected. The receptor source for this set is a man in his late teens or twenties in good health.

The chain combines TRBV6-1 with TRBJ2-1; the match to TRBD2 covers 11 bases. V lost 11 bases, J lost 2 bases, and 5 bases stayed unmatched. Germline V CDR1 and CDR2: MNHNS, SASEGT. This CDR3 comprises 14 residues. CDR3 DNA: TGTGCCGGCCGACTAGCGGGGACCTACAATGAGCAGTTCTTC. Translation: CAGRLAGTYNEQFF.

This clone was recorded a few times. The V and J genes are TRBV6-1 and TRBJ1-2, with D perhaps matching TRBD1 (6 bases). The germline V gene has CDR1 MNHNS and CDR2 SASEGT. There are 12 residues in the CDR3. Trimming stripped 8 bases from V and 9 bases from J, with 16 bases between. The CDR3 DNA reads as TGTGCCAGCGACGGGGGCAAGTTCCGCTACACCTTC. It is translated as CASDGGKFRYTF.

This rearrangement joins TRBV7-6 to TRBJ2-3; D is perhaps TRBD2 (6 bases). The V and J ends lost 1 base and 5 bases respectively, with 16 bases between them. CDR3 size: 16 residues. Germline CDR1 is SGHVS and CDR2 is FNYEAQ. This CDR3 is CASSLGPGMEGDTQYF. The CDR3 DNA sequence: TGTGCCAGCAGCTTAGGTCCCGGGATGGAGGGAGATACGCAGTATTTT.

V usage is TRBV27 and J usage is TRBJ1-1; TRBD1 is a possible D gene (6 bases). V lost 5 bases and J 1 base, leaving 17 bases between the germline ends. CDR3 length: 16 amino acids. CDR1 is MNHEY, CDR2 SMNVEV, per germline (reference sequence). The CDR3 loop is CASSRIAQGRNTEAFF. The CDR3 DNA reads TGTGCCAGCAGTCGAATAGCACAGGGCCGGAACACTGAAGCTTTCTTT.

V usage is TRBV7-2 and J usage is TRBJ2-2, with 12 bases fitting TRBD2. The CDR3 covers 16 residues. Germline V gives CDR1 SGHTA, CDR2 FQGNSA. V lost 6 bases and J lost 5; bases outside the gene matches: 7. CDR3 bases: TGTGCCAGCAGACGTACTAGCGGGGGGAGAACCGGGGAGCTGTTTTTT. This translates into CASRRTSGGRTGELFF.

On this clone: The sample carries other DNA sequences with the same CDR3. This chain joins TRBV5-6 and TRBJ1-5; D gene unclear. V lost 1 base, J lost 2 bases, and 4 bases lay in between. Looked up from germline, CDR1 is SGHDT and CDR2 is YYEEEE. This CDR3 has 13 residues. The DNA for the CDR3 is TGTGCCAGCAGCTTGAGGGGCAATCAGCCCCAGCATTTT. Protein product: CASSLRGNQPQHF.

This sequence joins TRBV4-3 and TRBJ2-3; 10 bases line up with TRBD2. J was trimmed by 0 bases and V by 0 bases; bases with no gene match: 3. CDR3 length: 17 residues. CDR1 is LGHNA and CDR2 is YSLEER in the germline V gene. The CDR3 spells CASSQDLAGGSTDTQYF. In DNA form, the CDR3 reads TGCGCCAGCAGCCAAGATTTAGCGGGAGGCAGCACAGATACGCAGTATTTT.

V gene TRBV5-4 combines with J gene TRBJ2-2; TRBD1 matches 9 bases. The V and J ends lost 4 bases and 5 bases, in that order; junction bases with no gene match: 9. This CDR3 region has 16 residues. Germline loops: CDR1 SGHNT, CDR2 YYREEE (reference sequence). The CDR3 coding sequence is TGTGCCAGCAGCACCCCCGGGACAGGGCGGACCGGGGAGCTGTTTTTT. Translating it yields CASSTPGTGRTGELFF.

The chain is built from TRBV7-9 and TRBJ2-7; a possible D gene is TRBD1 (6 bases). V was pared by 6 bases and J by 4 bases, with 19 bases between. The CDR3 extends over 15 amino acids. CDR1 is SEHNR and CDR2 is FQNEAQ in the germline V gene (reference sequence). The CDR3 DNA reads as TGTGCCAGCAGTCCCGGACAGAGCGACTCTTACGAGCAGTACTTC. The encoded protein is CASSPGQSDSYEQYF.

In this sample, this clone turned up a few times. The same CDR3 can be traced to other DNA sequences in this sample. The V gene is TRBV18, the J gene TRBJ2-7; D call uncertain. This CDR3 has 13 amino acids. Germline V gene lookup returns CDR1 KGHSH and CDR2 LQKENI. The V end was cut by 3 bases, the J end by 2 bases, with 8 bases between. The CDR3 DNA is TGTGCCAGCTCACCTGGACCAACCTACGAGCAGTACTTC. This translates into CASSPGPTYEQYF. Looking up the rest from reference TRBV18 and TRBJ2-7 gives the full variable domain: NAGVMQNPRHLVRRRGQEARLRCSPMKGHSHVYWYRQLPEEGLKFMVYLQKENIIDESGMPKERFSAEFPKEGPSILRIQQVVRGDSAAYFCASSPGPTYEQYFGPGTRLTVT.

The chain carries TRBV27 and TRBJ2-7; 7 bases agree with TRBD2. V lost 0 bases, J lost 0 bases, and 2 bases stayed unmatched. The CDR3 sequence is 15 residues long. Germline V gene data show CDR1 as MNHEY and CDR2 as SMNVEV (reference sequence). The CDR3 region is CASSLSRGGSYEQYF. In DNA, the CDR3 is TGTGCCAGCAGTTTATCGCGCGGGGGCTCCTACGAGCAGTACTTC.

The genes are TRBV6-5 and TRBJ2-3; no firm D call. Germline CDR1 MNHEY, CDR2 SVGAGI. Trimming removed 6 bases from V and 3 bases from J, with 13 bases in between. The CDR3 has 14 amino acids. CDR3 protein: CASSRAYGTDTQYF. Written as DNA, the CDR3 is TGTGCCAGCAGCCGGGCTTATGGGACAGATACGCAGTATTTT.

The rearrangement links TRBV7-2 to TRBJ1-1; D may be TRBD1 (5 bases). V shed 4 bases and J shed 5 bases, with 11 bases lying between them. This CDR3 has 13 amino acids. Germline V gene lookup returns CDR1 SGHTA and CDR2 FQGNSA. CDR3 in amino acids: CASSYGGVTEAFF. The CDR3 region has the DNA TGTGCCAGCAGCTACGGAGGGGTAACTGAAGCTTTCTTT.

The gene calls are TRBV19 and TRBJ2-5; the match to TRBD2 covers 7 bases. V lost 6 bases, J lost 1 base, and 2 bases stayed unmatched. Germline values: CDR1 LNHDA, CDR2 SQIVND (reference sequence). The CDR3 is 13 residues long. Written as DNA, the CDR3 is TGTGCCAGTAGGGCTAGCGGCCAAGAGACCCAGTACTTC. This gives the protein CASRASGQETQYF.

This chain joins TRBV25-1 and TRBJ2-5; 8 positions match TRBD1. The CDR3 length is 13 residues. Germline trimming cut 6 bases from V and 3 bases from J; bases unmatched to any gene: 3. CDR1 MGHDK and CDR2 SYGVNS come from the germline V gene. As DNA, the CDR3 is TGTGCCAGCAGCTCGGACAGGGAAGAGACCCAGTACTTC. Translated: CASSSDREETQYF.

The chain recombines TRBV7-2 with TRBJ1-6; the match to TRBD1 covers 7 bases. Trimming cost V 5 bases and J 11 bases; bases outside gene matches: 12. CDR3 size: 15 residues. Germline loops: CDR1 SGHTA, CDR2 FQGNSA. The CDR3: CASSQRQGSGAPLHF. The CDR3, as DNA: TGTGCCAGCAGCCAGCGACAGGGTAGTGGTGCACCCCTCCACTTT.

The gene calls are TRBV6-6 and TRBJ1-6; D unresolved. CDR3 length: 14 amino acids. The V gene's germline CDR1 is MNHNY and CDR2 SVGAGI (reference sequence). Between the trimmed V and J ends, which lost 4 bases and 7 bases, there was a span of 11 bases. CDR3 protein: CASSFETPNSPLHF. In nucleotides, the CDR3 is TGTGCCAGCAGTTTTGAGACACCAAATTCACCCCTCCACTTT.

The CDR3 reads CASSFLDRMNTEAFF. CDR3 sequence (DNA): TGTGCCAGCAGCTTCCTGGACAGGATGAACACTGAAGCTTTCTTT. J is TRBJ1-1 and V is TRBV5-6; 7 bases match TRBD1. J lost 0 bases, V lost 2 bases, and 4 bases had no gene match. The length of the CDR3 is 15 residues. Germline assignment: CDR1 SGHDT and CDR2 YYEEEE.

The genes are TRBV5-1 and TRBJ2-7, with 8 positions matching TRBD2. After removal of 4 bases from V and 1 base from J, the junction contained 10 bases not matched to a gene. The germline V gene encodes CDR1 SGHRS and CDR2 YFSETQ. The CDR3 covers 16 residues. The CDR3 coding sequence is TGCGCCAGCAGCGAATTCACTAGCGGTATTTCCTACGAGCAGTACTTC. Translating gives CASSEFTSGISYEQYF.

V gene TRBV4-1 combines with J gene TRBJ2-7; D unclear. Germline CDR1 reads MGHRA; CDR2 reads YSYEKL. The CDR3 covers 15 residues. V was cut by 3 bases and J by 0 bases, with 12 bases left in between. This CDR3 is CASSQTSAYSYEQYF. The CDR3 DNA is TGCGCCAGCAGCCAGACATCGGCGTACTCCTACGAGCAGTACTTC.

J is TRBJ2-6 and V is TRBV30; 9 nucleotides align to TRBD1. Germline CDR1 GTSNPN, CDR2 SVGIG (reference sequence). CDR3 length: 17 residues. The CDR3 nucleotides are TGTGCTCATCACCGGGGGACAGGGAGCTCTGGGGCCAACGTCCTGACTTTC. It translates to CAHHRGTGSSGANVLTF.

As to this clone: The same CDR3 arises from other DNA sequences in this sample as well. CDR3 nucleotides: TGTGCCAGCAGTGCGACAGGGGGCAGCTATAATTCACCCCTCCACTTT. Protein sequence: CASSATGGSYNSPLHF. The chain carries TRBV6-1 and TRBJ1-6; 10 bases are shared with TRBD1. CDR3 length equals 16 residues. The germline V gene encodes CDR1 MNHNS and CDR2 SASEGT. V lost 4 bases, J lost 3 bases, and 3 bases stayed unmatched.

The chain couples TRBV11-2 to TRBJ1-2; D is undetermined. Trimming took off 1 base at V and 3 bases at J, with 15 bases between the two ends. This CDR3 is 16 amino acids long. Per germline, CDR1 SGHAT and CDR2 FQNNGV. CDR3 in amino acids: CASSLVWSGSYYGYTF. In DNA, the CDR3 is TGTGCCAGCAGCTTAGTTTGGTCGGGGAGCTACTATGGCTACACCTTC. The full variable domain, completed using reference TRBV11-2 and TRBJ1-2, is EAGVAQSPRYKIIEKRQSVAFWCNPISGHATLYWYQQILGQGPKLLIQFQNNGVVDDSQLPKDRFSAERLKGVDSTLKIQPAKLEDSAVYLCASSLVWSGSYYGYTFGSGTRLTVV.

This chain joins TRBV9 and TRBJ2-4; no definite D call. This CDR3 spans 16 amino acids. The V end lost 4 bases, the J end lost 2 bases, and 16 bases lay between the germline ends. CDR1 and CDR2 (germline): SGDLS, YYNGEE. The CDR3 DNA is TGTGCCAGCAGCCCCCTGGAGACGCGGACCAAAAACATTCAGTACTTC. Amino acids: CASSPLETRTKNIQYF.

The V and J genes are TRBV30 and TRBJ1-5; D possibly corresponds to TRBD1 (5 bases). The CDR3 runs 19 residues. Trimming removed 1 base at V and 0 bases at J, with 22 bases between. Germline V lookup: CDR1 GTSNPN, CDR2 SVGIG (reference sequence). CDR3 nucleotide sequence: TGTGCCTGGAGTGGGGGGTTAGGTGACCCCGTATATAGCAATCAGCCCCAGCATTTT. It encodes CAWSGGLGDPVYSNQPQHF. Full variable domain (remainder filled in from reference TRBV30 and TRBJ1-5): SQTIHQWPATLVQPVGSPLSLECTVEGTSNPNLYWYRQAAGRGLQLLFYSVGIGQISSEVPQNLSASRPQDRQFILSSKKLLLSDSGFYLCAWSGGLGDPVYSNQPQHFGDGTRLSIL.

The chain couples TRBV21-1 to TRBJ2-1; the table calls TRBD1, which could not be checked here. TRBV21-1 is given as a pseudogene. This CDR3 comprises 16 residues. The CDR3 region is CASIYRPGQGNNEQFF. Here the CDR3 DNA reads TGTGCCAGCATTTATCGGCCGGGACAGGGAAACAATGAGCAGTTCTTC.

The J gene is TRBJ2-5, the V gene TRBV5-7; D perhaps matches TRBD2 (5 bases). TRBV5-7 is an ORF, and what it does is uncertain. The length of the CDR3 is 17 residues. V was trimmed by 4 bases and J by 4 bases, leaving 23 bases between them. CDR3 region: CASSRIGCRGRRETQYF. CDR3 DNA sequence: TGTGCCAGCAGCCGCATCGGGTGCCGGGGTCGGAGAGAGACCCAGTACTTC.

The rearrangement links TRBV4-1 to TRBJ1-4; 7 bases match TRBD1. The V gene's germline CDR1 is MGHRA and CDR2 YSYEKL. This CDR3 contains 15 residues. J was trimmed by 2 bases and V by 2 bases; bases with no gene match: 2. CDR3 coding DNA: TGCGCCAGCAGCCAACCGGGACAGACTAATGAAAAACTGTTTTTT. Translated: CASSQPGQTNEKLFF.

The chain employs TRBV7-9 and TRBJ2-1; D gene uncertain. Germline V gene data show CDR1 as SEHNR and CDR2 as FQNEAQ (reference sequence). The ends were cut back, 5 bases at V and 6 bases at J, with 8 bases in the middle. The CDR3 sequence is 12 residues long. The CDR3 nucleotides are TGTGCCAGCAGCATTTTCACCAATGAGCAGTTCTTC. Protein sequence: CASSIFTNEQFF.

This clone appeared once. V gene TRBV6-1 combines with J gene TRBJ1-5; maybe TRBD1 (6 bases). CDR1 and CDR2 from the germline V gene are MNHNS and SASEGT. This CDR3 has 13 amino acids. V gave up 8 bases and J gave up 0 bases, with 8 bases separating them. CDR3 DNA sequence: TGTGCCAGCCTGGACAGTAGCAATCAGCCCCAGCATTTT. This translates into CASLDSSNQPQHF.

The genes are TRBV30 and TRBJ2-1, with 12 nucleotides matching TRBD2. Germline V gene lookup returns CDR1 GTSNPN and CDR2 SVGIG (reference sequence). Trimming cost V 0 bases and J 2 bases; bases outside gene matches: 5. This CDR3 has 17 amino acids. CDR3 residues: CAWSVWRTSGAYNEQFF. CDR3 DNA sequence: TGTGCCTGGAGTGTATGGCGGACTAGCGGGGCCTACAATGAGCAGTTCTTC.

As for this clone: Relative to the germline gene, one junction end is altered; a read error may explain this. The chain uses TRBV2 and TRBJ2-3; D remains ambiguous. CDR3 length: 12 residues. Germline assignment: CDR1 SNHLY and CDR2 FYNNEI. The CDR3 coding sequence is TGTGCCAGCAGAGAAGAGGCAGATACGCAGTATTTT. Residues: CASREEADTQYF.